The 18 T cell receptor beta chains below all came from one sample that was sequenced in a study of blood T cells in healthy people across ages. A second 7 to 11 cycle PCR used barcoded and J-beta primers. TCRdb re-analysed the 5' RACE reads in MiXCR, keeping a single row per CDR3 protein. Among fewer than 800,000 distinct CDR3 sequences listed, 20% to 25% were seen once. Another study also made use of these data, one on T cells of mothers and their children.

Sequencing input: blood. The receptors originated from a boy aged 5-17 years in good health.

There are a few counts of this clonotype. This chain joins TRBV5-1 and TRBJ2-1; no firm D call. Between the trimmed V and J ends, which lost 4 bases and 7 bases, there was a span of 21 bases. This CDR3 is built from 16 residues. CDR1 is SGHRS, CDR2 YFSETQ, per germline. The DNA for the CDR3 is TGCGCCAGCAGCCCCGGCCCCTCTCTATGGTTGAATGAGCAGTTCTTC. This gives the protein CASSPGPSLWLNEQFF.

This clonotype appeared a few times. The rearrangement uses TRBV6-5 and TRBJ2-2; D is uncertain. The CDR3 is 13 amino acids. V lost 4 bases and J 5 bases, leaving 8 bases between the germline ends. CDR1 is MNHEY, CDR2 SVGAGI, per germline. This CDR3 reads CASSFQRTGELFF. CDR3 sequence (DNA): TGTGCCAGCAGTTTCCAGAGGACCGGGGAGCTGTTTTTT.

This clonotype was seen repeatedly, ten times or more. This chain connects TRBV11-2 to TRBJ1-4; a weak D match, TRBD1 (5 bases). Per germline, CDR1 SGHAT and CDR2 FQNNGV. Trimming shortened V by 5 bases and J by 8 bases, and 15 bases separated the two germline ends. The CDR3 length is 14 residues. CDR3: CASSPGGKLEKLFF. DNA for the CDR3: TGTGCCAGCAGCCCTGGGGGGAAGTTGGAAAAACTGTTTTTT. The full variable domain, with the rest looked up from reference TRBV11-2 and TRBJ1-4, is EAGVAQSPRYKIIEKRQSVAFWCNPISGHATLYWYQQILGQGPKLLIQFQNNGVVDDSQLPKDRFSAERLKGVDSTLKIQPAKLEDSAVYLCASSPGGKLEKLFFGSGTQLSVL.

This clonotype was picked up a small number of times. This chain uses TRBV9 with TRBJ2-7; 11 nucleotides agree with TRBD1. Germline CDR1 SGDLS, CDR2 YYNGEE. With V trimmed by 3 bases and J by 5 bases, 4 bases remained unmatched. The CDR3 spans 14 residues. The CDR3 spells CASSAPGQGDEQYF. The CDR3 bases are TGTGCCAGCAGCGCGCCGGGACAGGGGGACGAGCAGTACTTC.

J is TRBJ2-7 and V is TRBV24-1; 14 nucleotides align to TRBD2. The end of the DNA fits TRBJ2-1 better, so the J call may be wrong. The CDR3 loop spans 17 amino acids. Germline V gene lookup returns CDR1 KGHDR and CDR2 SFDVKD. The chain's CDR3 is CATSDSRPGLAGVEQFF. The CDR3 region has the DNA TGTGCCACCAGTGATTCTCGACCGGGACTAGCGGGGGTTGAGCAGTTCTTC.

J is TRBJ2-3 and V is TRBV7-9, with D perhaps TRBD2 (5 bases). V lost 1 base and J lost 5, with 19 bases in between. The germline V gene has CDR1 SEHNR and CDR2 FQNEAQ (reference sequence). The CDR3 is 17 residues long. CDR3 bases: TGTGCCAGCAGCTTAGGATCGGACTGGCAAGTGATAGATACGCAGTATTTT. Its protein product is CASSLGSDWQVIDTQYF.

The chain uses TRBV27 and TRBJ2-7; 8 bases align to TRBD2. The CDR3 is 14 residues long. Germline V gene lookup returns CDR1 MNHEY and CDR2 SMNVEV (reference sequence). The V gene end was trimmed by 2 bases and the J gene end by 4 bases; junction bases not matched to a gene: 4. The CDR3, as DNA: TGTGCCAGCAGTTTAGGCGGGAGGAATTACGAGCAGTACTTC. Its protein is CASSLGGRNYEQYF.

J is TRBJ2-3 and V is TRBV4-3; TRBD1 is a possible D gene (6 bases). V shed 1 base and J shed 11 bases, with 13 bases lying between them. CDR3 length equals 13 residues. Germline-derived CDR1 and CDR2 are LGHNA and YSLEER. The CDR3 reads CASSQVAQGRQYF. As DNA, the CDR3 is TGCGCCAGCAGCCAAGTAGCACAGGGAAGGCAGTATTTT.

This clonotype was counted a few times. J is TRBJ2-5 and V is TRBV19, with 10 bases aligning to TRBD2. The J call may be wrong; the DNA end is better matched by TRBJ2-1. The CDR3 consists of 16 residues. CDR1 is LNHDA, CDR2 SQIVND, per germline (reference sequence). The CDR3 DNA reads as TGTGCCAGTAGTAGGGCTTTAGCGGGGGGCATCGATGAGCAGTTCTTC. Residues: CASSRALAGGIDEQFF.

The chain joins TRBV7-9 to TRBJ2-3; D is unresolved. The CDR3 length is 13 residues. The germline V and J ends were trimmed by 4 bases and 2 bases, with 7 bases remaining between them. CDR1 SEHNR and CDR2 FQNEAQ come from the germline V gene (reference sequence). CDR3 nucleotides: TGTGCCAGCAGCTCCCGCGCCACAGATACGCAGTATTTT. Its protein is CASSSRATDTQYF.

V is TRBV7-2 and J is TRBJ1-1; D call uncertain. Trimming cost V 5 bases and J 5 bases, with 12 bases left between them. CDR1 and CDR2 from the germline V gene are SGHTA and FQGNSA. The CDR3 loop spans 13 amino acids. The CDR3 DNA reads as TGTGCCAGCAGCCCCTCGTCTGGGACTGAAGCTTTCTTT. It specifies CASSPSSGTEAFF.

This clonotype showed up many times. Sequence at one end of the junction differs from germline and may be a read error. In DNA, the CDR3 is TGTGCCAGCAGTGTAGCGGGAGGGCCTTACGAGCAGTACTTC. It yields the protein CASSVAGGPYEQYF. This chain uses TRBV9 with TRBJ2-7; 11 positions agree with TRBD2. This CDR3 comprises 14 residues. Per germline, CDR1 SGDLS and CDR2 YYNGEE.

The chain has TRBV6-2 or TRBV6-3 and TRBJ2-1, with 12 positions matching TRBD2. The J segment lost 0 bases and the V segment lost 5 bases, leaving 17 bases of the junction unmatched. This CDR3 spans 21 amino acids. CDR1 and CDR2 from the germline V gene are MNHEY and SVGEGT. The CDR3 sequence is CASSASKLAGGPPSSYNEQFF. The CDR3 DNA follows: TGTGCCAGCAGTGCAAGTAAACTAGCGGGGGGTCCCCCGAGCTCCTACAATGAGCAGTTCTTC.

This clonotype was detected a few times. The chain carries TRBV4-3 and TRBJ2-7, with TRBD2 matching over 8 bases. The CDR3 loop spans 17 amino acids. V lost 0 bases to trimming and J lost 6 bases; unmatched junction nucleotides: 13. Germline V gene data show CDR1 as LGHNA and CDR2 as YSLEER. The CDR3 protein is CASSQDSSGGLGREQYF. The CDR3 nucleotides read TGCGCCAGCAGCCAAGATTCGAGCGGGGGCCTTGGTCGCGAGCAGTACTTC.

This clonotype showed up just a few times. This chain links TRBV3-1 with TRBJ2-2, with D tentatively TRBD1 (6 bases). Trimming removed 5 bases at V and 6 bases at J, with 10 bases between. Germline CDR1 and CDR2: LGHDT and YNNKEL (reference sequence). This CDR3 spans 13 amino acids. In DNA form, the CDR3 reads TGTGCCAGCAGCTACAGGGCTTCCGGGGAGCTGTTTTTT. It specifies CASSYRASGELFF.

This clonotype was seen a handful of times. The chain uses TRBV2 and TRBJ2-5, with 8 bases that match TRBD1. This CDR3 comprises 14 residues. Looked up from germline, CDR1 is SNHLY and CDR2 is FYNNEI. Trimming took 3 bases from V and 5 from J; bases not matched to a gene: 5. In DNA, the CDR3 is TGTGCCAGCAGTGAGGACAGGGTAGAGGAGACCCAGTACTTC. Translation: CASSEDRVEETQYF.

The chain combines TRBV12-3 or TRBV12-4 with TRBJ2-3, with TRBD2 matching over 10 bases. The junction had 13 bases not matched to a gene; V was cut back by 5 bases and J by 5 bases. The CDR3 loop spans 17 amino acids. The DNA for the CDR3 is TGTGCCAGCAGTGATAGTACTAGCGGGGTCAAAGGAGATACGCAGTATTTT. Translated: CASSDSTSGVKGDTQYF.

The chain has TRBV7-9 and TRBJ2-3; TRBD2 agrees at 14 bases. The germline V gene encodes CDR1 SEHNR and CDR2 FQNEAQ (reference sequence). Unmatched junction bases numbered 7, after V lost 4 bases and J lost 1 base. This CDR3 has 18 amino acids. CDR3 nucleotide sequence: TGTGCCAGCAGCTGGGGGACTAGCGGGGGCCTCCGCACAGATACGCAGTATTTT. It yields the protein CASSWGTSGGLRTDTQYF.